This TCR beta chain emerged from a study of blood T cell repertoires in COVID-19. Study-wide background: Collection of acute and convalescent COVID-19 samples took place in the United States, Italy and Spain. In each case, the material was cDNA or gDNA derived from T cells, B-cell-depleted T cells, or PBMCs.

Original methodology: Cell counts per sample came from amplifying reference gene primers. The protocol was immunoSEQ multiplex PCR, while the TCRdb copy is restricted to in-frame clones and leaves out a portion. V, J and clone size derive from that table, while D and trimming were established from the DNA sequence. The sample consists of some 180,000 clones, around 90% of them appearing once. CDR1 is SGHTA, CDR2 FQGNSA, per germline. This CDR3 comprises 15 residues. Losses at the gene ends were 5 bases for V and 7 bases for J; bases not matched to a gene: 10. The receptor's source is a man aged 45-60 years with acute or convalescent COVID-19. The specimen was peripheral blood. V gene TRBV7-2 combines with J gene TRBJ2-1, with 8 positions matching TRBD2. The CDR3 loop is CASSPPVVAGNEQFF. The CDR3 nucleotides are TGTGCCAGCAGCCCCCCGGTGGTAGCGGGGAATGAGCAGTTCTTC.